Below are 27 T cell receptor beta chains sequenced from a single sample in a study of tumor-infiltrating lymphocytes in primary liver carcinoma. Bulk tissue was left unsorted, and RNA and DNA were co-extracted from 20-30 mg of it. The input was approximately 500 ng total RNA; TCR beta cDNA was made from it with a constant-region primer. Three nested multiplex PCR rounds of slightly modified ARM-PCR generated TCR beta libraries. With TRBV1-TRBV30 forward primers and a C-beta reverse primer, the first two PCR rounds were run for approximately 10 cycles each. Via MiXCR, TCRdb re-called the multiplex PCR reads, giving one row per CDR3 protein. This table holds about 22,000 distinct CDR3 sequences, around 81% found once. The sequenced material came from liver tumor tissue from sampling region 2. Subset in this sample: tumor region T2, inferior pole. These receptors were obtained from a woman in her twenties or thirties with primary liver carcinoma and hepatitis B virus infection.

On this clonotype: No conserved phenylalanine or tryptophan ends this CDR3, so it is likely a read error. The DNA is omitted, as the CDR3 cannot be located on it reliably, and the CDR3 follows TCRdb's listing. The CDR3 is CAISEPDSYKVFL. The rearrangement joins TRBV10-3 to TRBJ1-1; TRBD1, as called in the table, went unchecked against the DNA. Looked up from germline, CDR1 is ENHRY and CDR2 is SYGVKD. The CDR3 has 13 amino acids, counting both end residues.

Concerning this clonotype: In this CDR3 the conserved last residue, phenylalanine or tryptophan, is missing, so a read error is likely. The chain combines TRBV7-9 with TRBJ2-3, with D perhaps matching TRBD2 (5 bases). The germline gives CDR1 SEHNR, CDR2 FQNEAQ (reference sequence). Trimming stripped 10 bases from V and 4 bases from J, with 21 bases between. The CDR3 totals 15 residues. CDR3 DNA sequence: TGTGCCAACATAGATCTCCGGACGAGGGCAGATACGCAGTATTCT. It translates to CANIDLRTRADTQYS.

As for this clonotype: One end of the junction does not line up with germline, which may come from a read error. The chain uses TRBV11-1 and TRBJ2-7; perhaps TRBD1 as D (5 bases). CDR1 and CDR2 (germline): SGHAT, FQDESV (reference sequence). This CDR3 is 13 amino acids long. The CDR3 here is CAGSLGHLHEQYF. The CDR3 DNA reads TGCGCCGGCAGCTTAGGACACCTCCACGAGCAGTACTTC.

On this clonotype: This is likely a read error, given that the CDR3 carries no conserved phenylalanine or tryptophan at its end. It is unclear where the CDR3 begins or ends on the DNA, so no DNA is shown, and the CDR3 is as TCRdb lists it. This chain connects TRBV5-4 to TRBJ1-2. The CDR3 has 13 amino acids, counting both end residues. CDR1 and CDR2 (germline): SGHNT, YYREEE (reference sequence). The CDR3 protein is CASSPFHDYDYIL.

The gene calls are TRBV11-2 and TRBJ1-1; 8 bases align to TRBD1. The germline V gene has CDR1 SGHAT and CDR2 FQNNGV. This CDR3 has 14 residues. The CDR3 sequence: CDSRHTGGRAEAFF. In nucleotides, the CDR3 is TGTGATAGCAGACATACAGGGGGGAGGGCTGAAGCTTTCTTT.

This clonotype was observed once. No conserved phenylalanine or tryptophan ends this CDR3, so it is likely a read error. The limits of the CDR3 on the DNA are not certain, so only TCRdb's listed CDR3 is given. The chain recombines TRBV29-1 with TRBJ2-1; the table calls TRBD2, which could not be checked here. Ends included, the CDR3 has 12 residues. Germline assignment: CDR1 SQVTM and CDR2 ANQGSEA. CDR3 sequence: CNLVGWEGLTFS.

As to this clonotype: The conserved phenylalanine or tryptophan normally closing the CDR3 is absent here, so this likely arose from a read error. The V and J genes are TRBV4-1 and TRBJ1-4; 9 nucleotides align to TRBD1. The germline CDR1 and CDR2 sequences are MGHRA and YSYEKL. The CDR3 loop spans 17 amino acids. The V segment lost 4 bases and the J segment 6 bases; nucleotides outside the gene matches: 12. Here the CDR3 reads CASSLTGTGSAYEKLFS. CDR3 in DNA: TGCGCCAGCAGCCTAACCGGGACAGGGAGCGCCTATGAAAAACTGTTTTCT.

As regards this clonotype: Being one base from a much bigger clone, this may be a read error. The chain has TRBV7-9 and TRBJ2-2; D gene unclear. Germline CDR1 is SEHNR and CDR2 is FQNEAQ (reference sequence). The CDR3 sequence is 12 residues long. The germline V and J ends were trimmed by 10 bases and 7 bases, with 13 bases remaining between them. CDR3 protein: CAKSPSVGELFF. For the CDR3, the DNA is TGTGCCAAGAGCCCAAGTGTCGGGGAGCTGTTTTTT.

This clonotype qualifies as large. J is TRBJ2-5 and V is TRBV6-2 or TRBV6-3, with D uncertain. This CDR3 is 13 amino acids long. Trimming shortened V by 0 bases and J by 7 bases, and 9 bases separated the two germline ends. CDR1 is MNHEY and CDR2 is SVGEGT in the germline V gene. The CDR3 sequence: CASSYSTHLTQYF. CDR3 coding DNA: TGTGCCAGCAGTTACTCGACTCATCTGACCCAGTACTTC.

This chain uses TRBV11-2 with TRBJ1-1; D unclear. CDR1 and CDR2 (germline): SGHAT, FQNNGV. CDR3 length: 14 residues. The ends were cut back, 11 bases at V and 3 bases at J, with 19 bases in the middle. The CDR3, as DNA: TGTGCCGTCAGCTTATTATGGGCCGACACTGAAGCTTTCTTT. Its translation: CAVSLLWADTEAFF.

To note about this clonotype: The CDR3 does not end in the conserved phenylalanine or tryptophan, so this is likely a read error. The V and J genes are TRBV11-2 and TRBJ2-3; 10 bases agree with TRBD2. CDR1 is SGHAT, CDR2 FQNNGV, per germline. The CDR3 is made up of 15 amino acids. CDR3 coding DNA: TGTGTCAACAGCTCAGGGAGCGGGAGGGCAGATACGCAGTATTTG. Its translation: CVNSSGSGRADTQYL.

As for this clonotype: The junction shows a germline mismatch at one end, possibly a read error. The V call is TRBV11-2, the J call TRBJ1-6; unclear D gene. The CDR3 loop spans 14 amino acids. Per the germline V gene, CDR1 is SGHAT and CDR2 is FQNNGV. CDR3 loop: CASSLGQNNSPLRF. The CDR3 DNA reads TGTGCCAGCAGCTTAGGCCAGAATAATTCACCCCTCCGCTTT. The full variable domain, in which reference TRBV11-2 and TRBJ1-6 provide the parts outside the CDR3, is EAGVAQSPRYKIIEKRQSVAFWCNPISGHATLYWYQQILGQGPKLLIQFQNNGVVDDSQLPKDRFSAERLKGVDSTLKIQPAKLEDSAVYLCASSLGQNNSPLRFGNGTRLTVT.

About this clonotype: The junction differs from germline at one of its ends, possibly a read error. The rearrangement joins TRBV11-2 to TRBJ2-3, with 10 nucleotides matching TRBD2. CDR1 and CDR2 from the germline V gene are SGHAT and FQNNGV. The CDR3 extends over 15 amino acids. DNA of the CDR3: TGTGCCAACAGCTCAGGAAGCGGGGGGGCAGGTACGCAGTATTTT. The encoded protein is CANSSGSGGAGTQYF.

On this clonotype: One junction end does not reproduce the germline sequence, and a read error may be involved. This sequence joins TRBV11-1 and TRBJ2-4, with TRBD1 identical over 7 bases. This CDR3 has 15 residues. The germline V gene has CDR1 SGHAT and CDR2 FQDESV (reference sequence). The CDR3 nucleotides read TGTGCCAGCAGCTTAGCCGGGACAGTTTATGACATTCAGTGCTTC. Residues: CASSLAGTVYDIQCF. Together with reference TRBV11-1 and TRBJ2-4, the CDR3 gives the full variable domain: EAEVAQSPRYKITEKSQAVAFWCDPISGHATLYWYRQILGQGPELLVQFQDESVVDDSQLPKDRFSAERLKGVDSTLKIQPAELGDSAMYLCASSLAGTVYDIQCFGAGTRLSVL.

This chain connects TRBV11-2 to TRBJ1-4, with D perhaps matching TRBD1 (5 bases). Germline-derived CDR1 and CDR2 are SGHAT and FQNNGV. This CDR3 is 12 amino acids long. The CDR3 protein is CISSPWRGKLFF. The CDR3 DNA reads as TGTATCAGCAGCCCCTGGAGGGGAAAACTGTTTTTT.

This clonotype was counted many times. CDR3: CASSRTGSAGELFF. CDR3 bases: TGTGCCAGTTCTCGGACAGGTTCGGCCGGGGAGCTGTTTTTT. The chain links TRBV18 to TRBJ2-2, with 7 bases identical to TRBD1. The V gene's germline CDR1 is KGHSH and CDR2 LQKENI. CDR3 length: 14 amino acids. After removal of 9 bases from V and 6 bases from J, the junction contained 10 bases not matched to a gene.

This clonotype was observed a few times. One end of the junction does not line up with germline, which may come from a read error. CDR3: CSVGRRGTGELFF. The CDR3 DNA follows: TGCAGTGTTGGGAGACGAGGCACCGGGGAGCTCTTTTTT. The V gene is TRBV29-1, the J gene TRBJ2-2, with D perhaps TRBD2 (5 bases). The CDR3 runs to 13 residues. Germline V gene data show CDR1 as SQVTM and CDR2 as ANQGSEA.

This clonotype showed up many times. The chain carries TRBV9 and TRBJ2-1; 8 bases agree with TRBD2. Trimming took 2 bases from V and 1 from J; bases not matched to a gene: 2. Germline CDR1 reads SGDLS; CDR2 reads YYNGEE. The CDR3 loop spans 15 amino acids. The CDR3: CASSVSGISYNEQFF. CDR3 sequence (DNA): TGTGCCAGCAGCGTTAGCGGGATTTCCTACAATGAGCAGTTCTTC.

The rearrangement links TRBV5-1 to TRBJ1-2, with 8 bases lining up with TRBD1. CDR3 length: 13 residues. Germline V lookup: CDR1 SGHRS, CDR2 YFSETQ. The V and J ends lost 4 bases and 6 bases, in that order; junction bases with no gene match: 5. CDR3 residues: CASSPYRGDGYTF. The DNA of the CDR3 is TGCGCCAGCAGCCCTTACAGGGGGGATGGCTACACCTTC. The whole variable domain, filled in from reference TRBV5-1 and TRBJ1-2, reads KAGVTQTPRYLIKTRGQQVTLSCSPISGHRSVSWYQQTPGQGLQFLFEYFSETQRNKGNFPGRFSGRQFSNSRSEMNVSTLELGDSALYLCASSPYRGDGYTFGSGTRLTVV.

At least ten counts were recorded for this clonotype. Its ends do not fully match the called genes, so a read error is possible. The V gene is TRBV11-2, the J gene TRBJ2-3; D possibly corresponds to TRBD2 (6 bases). The CDR3 contains 14 residues. Germline V CDR1 and CDR2: SGHAT, FQNNGV. The CDR3 region is CAGGAREPADTHYF. For the CDR3, the DNA is TGTGCCGGAGGGGCACGGGAGCCCGCAGATACGCACTATTTT. Together with reference TRBV11-2 and TRBJ2-3, the CDR3 gives the full variable domain: EAGVAQSPRYKIIEKRQSVAFWCNPISGHATLYWYQQILGQGPKLLIQFQNNGVVDDSQLPKDRFSAERLKGVDSTLKIQPAKLEDSAVYLCAGGAREPADTHYFGPGTRLTVL.

This chain connects TRBV4-3 to TRBJ2-7; 7 nucleotides line up with TRBD2. The germline CDR1 and CDR2 sequences are LGHNA and YSLEER. Losses at the gene ends were 1 base for V and 10 bases for J; bases not matched to a gene: 22. The CDR3 runs 18 residues. The CDR3 reads CASSQAVTGGHIRYKQYF. CDR3 bases: TGCGCCAGCAGCCAAGCTGTGACGGGGGGTCACATTAGGTACAAACAGTACTTC.

This clonotype appeared once. The junction and the germline gene differ at one end; a read error may be behind it. This rearrangement joins TRBV29-1 to TRBJ2-1; D uncertain. Germline V CDR1 and CDR2: SQVTM, ANQGSEA. The CDR3 extends over 12 amino acids. The CDR3 loop reads CSALWVYNEQFF. CDR3 coding DNA: TGCAGCGCCCTATGGGTCTACAATGAGCAGTTTTTC.

Notes on this clonotype: The junction does not match germline at one end; this may be a read error. V gene TRBV28 combines with J gene TRBJ2-7; D is perhaps TRBD2 (5 bases). CDR1 is MDHEN, CDR2 SYDVKM, per germline. This CDR3 has 12 residues. The CDR3 loop reads CASGGQTYEQYF. The CDR3 DNA sequence: TGTGCCAGCGGCGGGCAGACCTACGAACAGTACTTC.

With respect to this clonotype: A read error may account for a junction end that differs from germline. The V call is TRBV10-3, the J call TRBJ2-5; D remains ambiguous. Germline V lookup: CDR1 ENHRY, CDR2 SYGVKD. The CDR3 runs 15 residues. CDR3 amino acids: CAISGSATRQETRCF. The CDR3 coding sequence is TGTGCCATCAGTGGGTCGGCTACCAGACAAGAGACCCGGTGCTTC.

With regard to this clonotype: The germline gene is not matched at one end of the junction; a read error may be the cause. The gene calls are TRBV11-2 and TRBJ1-1; no clear D. Germline V lookup: CDR1 SGHAT, CDR2 FQNNGV. The CDR3 length is 15 residues. CDR3 in amino acids: CASSLKRGWLNETFF. CDR3 nucleotide sequence: TGCGCCAGCAGCTTAAAAAGAGGGTGGTTAAATGAAACTTTCTTT.

For this clonotype: The conserved final phenylalanine or tryptophan is absent from the CDR3, which likely points to a read error. V and J are TRBV30 and TRBJ1-1, with D possibly TRBD1 on 5 matching bases. This CDR3 has 12 residues. Trimming pared 8 bases from V and 0 bases from J, leaving 10 bases between. CDR1 and CDR2 from the germline V gene are GTSNPN and SVGIG (reference sequence). CDR3 region: CAIEGLNTEAFL. In DNA form, the CDR3 reads TGTGCCATAGAGGGACTGAACACTGAAGCTTTCTTA.

A word on this clonotype: Without the conserved terminal phenylalanine or tryptophan, this CDR3 likely stems from a read error. V usage is TRBV11-2 and J usage is TRBJ2-5, with D unclear. The germline gives CDR1 SGHAT, CDR2 FQNNGV. The CDR3 contains 16 residues. CDR3 bases: TGTGCCTGCAGATCCCGAGACTCGGCCCACCAAGAGACCCAGTACTTA. Its protein product is CACRSRDSAHQETQYL.